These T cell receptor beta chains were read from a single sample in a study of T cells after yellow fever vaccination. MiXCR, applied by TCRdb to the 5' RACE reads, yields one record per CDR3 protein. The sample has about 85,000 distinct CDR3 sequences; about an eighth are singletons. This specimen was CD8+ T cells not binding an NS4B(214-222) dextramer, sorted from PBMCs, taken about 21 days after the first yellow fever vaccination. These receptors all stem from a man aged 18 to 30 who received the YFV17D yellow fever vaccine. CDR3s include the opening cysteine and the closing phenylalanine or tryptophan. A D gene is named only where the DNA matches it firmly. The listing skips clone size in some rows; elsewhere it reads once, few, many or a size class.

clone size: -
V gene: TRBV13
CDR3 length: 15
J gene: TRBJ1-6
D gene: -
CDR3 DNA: TGTGCCAGCAGCTTAAGGGCAGGGATGAATTCACCCCTCCACTTT
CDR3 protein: CASSLRAGMNSPLHF

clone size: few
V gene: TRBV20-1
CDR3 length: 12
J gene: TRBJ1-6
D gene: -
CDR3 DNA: TGCAGTGCCGTAGACAGTGCTTCACCCCTCCACTTT
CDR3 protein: CSAVDSASPLHF

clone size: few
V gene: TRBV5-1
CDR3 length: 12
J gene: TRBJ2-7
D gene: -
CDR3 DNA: TGCGCCAGCACTGGGACATCCTACGAGCAGTACTTC
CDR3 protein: CASTGTSYEQYF

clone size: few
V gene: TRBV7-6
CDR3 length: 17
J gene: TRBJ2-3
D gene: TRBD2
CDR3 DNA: TGTGCCAGCAGCTCCTCCCTAGCGGGGGGACTCACAGATACGCAGTATTTT
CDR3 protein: CASSSSLAGGLTDTQYF

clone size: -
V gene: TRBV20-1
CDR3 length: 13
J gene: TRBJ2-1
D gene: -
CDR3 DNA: TGCAGTGCCCATAGGGGGGCCTACAATGAGCAGTTCTTC
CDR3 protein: CSAHRGAYNEQFF

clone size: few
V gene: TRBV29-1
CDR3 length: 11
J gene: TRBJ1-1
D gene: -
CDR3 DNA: TGCAGCGTTGTCCGGGGCACTGAAGCTTTCTTT
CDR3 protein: CSVVRGTEAFF

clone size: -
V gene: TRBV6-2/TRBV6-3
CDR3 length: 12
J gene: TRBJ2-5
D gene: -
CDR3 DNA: TGTGCCAGCAGTTATGGTCTCGAGACCCAGTACTTC
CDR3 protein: CASSYGLETQYF

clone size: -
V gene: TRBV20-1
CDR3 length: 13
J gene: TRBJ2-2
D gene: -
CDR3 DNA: TGCAGTGCTTTTTCCTTACAGGCCGGGGAGCTGTTTTTT
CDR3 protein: CSAFSLQAGELFF

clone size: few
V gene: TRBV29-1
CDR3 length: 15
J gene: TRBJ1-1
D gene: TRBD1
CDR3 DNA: TGCAGCGTTGAAGAGGACAGGCTAGTTTCTTGGGGGGCTTTCTTT
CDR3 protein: CSVEEDRLVSWGAFF

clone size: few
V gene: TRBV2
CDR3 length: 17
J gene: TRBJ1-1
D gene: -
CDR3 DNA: TGTGCCAGCAGACACGGACGGTTAGACCTACTGAACACTGAAGCTTTCTTT
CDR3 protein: CASRHGRLDLLNTEAFF

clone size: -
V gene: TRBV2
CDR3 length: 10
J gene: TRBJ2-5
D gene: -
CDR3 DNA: TGTGCCAGCATCGCGGAGACCCAGTACTTC
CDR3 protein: CASIAETQYF

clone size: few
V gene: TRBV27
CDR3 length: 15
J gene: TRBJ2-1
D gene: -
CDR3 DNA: TGTGCCAGCAGTCCCGGAGGGGGAATCTACAATGAGCAGTTCTTC
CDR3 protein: CASSPGGGIYNEQFF

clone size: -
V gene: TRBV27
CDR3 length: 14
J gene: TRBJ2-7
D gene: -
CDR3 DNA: TGTGCCAGCAGTTTAACCCCAAGCTCCTACGAGCAGTACTTC
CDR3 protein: CASSLTPSSYEQYF

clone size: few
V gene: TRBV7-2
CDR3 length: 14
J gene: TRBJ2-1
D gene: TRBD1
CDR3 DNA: TGTGCCAGCAGCTTAGAACAGGGGGCAGGGGAGCAGTTCTTC
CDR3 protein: CASSLEQGAGEQFF

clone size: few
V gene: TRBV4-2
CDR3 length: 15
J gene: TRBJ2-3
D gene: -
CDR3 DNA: TGTGCCAGCAGCCAAGTCTGGGACGGTACAGATACGCAGTATTTT
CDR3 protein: CASSQVWDGTDTQYF

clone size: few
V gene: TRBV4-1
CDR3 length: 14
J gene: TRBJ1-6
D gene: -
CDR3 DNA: TGCGCCAGCAGCCAAGGCGGAGTGGTTTCACCCCTCCACTTT
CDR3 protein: CASSQGGVVSPLHF

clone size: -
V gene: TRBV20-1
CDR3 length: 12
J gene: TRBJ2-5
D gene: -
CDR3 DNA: TGCAGTGCTAGGACTACTCAAGAGACCCAGTACTTC
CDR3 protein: CSARTTQETQYF

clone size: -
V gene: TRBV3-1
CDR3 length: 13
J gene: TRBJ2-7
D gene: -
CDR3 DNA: TGTGCCAGCAGCCAAGGGCCCCGAGACGAGCAGTACTTC
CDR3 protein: CASSQGPRDEQYF

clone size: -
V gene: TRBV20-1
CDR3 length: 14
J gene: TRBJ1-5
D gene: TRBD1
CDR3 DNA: TGCAGTGCTAGCGTCAGGGGGAGCAATCAGCCCCAGCATTTT
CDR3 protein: CSASVRGSNQPQHF

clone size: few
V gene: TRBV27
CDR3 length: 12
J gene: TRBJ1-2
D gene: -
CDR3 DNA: TGTGCCAGCAGTTTCTCAGGTGTTGGCTACACCTTC
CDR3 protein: CASSFSGVGYTF

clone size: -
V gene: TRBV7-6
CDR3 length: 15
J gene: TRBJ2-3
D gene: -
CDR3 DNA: TGTGCCAGCAGCTTACCTGGGGGGGGCGCAGATACGCAGTATTTT
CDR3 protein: CASSLPGGGADTQYF

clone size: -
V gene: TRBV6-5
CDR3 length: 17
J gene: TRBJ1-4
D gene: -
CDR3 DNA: TGTGCCAGCAGTTACTCAGGCAGCTATGCAACTAATGAAAAACTGTTTTTT
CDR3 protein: CASSYSGSYATNEKLFF

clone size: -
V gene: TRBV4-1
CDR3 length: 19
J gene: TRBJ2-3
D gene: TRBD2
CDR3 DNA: TGCGCCAGCAGCCAAGGAGTAGGTTGGCGGGGGGGGAGCACAGATACGCAGTATTTT
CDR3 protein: CASSQGVGWRGGSTDTQYF

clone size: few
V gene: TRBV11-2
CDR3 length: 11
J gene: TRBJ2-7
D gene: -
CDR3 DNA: TGTGCCAGCAGCTTAGCGGACGAGCAGTACTTC
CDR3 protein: CASSLADEQYF

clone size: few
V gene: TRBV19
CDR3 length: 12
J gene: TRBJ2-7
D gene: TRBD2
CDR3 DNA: TGTGCCAGTCGGGGGGGGCTAAACGAGCAGTACTTC
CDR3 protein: CASRGGLNEQYF

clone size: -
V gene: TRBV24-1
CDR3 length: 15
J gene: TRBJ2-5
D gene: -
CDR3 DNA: TGTGCCACCAGTGAAGGGAAACTAAGGCAAGAGACCCAGTACTTC
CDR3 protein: CATSEGKLRQETQYF

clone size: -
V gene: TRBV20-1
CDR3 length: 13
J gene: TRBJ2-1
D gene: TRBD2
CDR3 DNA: TGCAGTGCGAGAGGGCGGGGGTACAATGAGCAGTTCTTC
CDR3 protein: CSARGRGYNEQFF

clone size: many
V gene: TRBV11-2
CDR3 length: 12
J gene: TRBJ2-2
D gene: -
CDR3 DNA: TGTGCCAGCAGCTCTCAACGGAGGGAGCTGTTTTTT
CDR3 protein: CASSSQRRELFF

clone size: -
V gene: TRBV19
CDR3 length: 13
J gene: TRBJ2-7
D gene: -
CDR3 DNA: TGTGCCAGTAGTAATTGGGCCTCCTACGAGCAGTACTTC
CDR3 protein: CASSNWASYEQYF

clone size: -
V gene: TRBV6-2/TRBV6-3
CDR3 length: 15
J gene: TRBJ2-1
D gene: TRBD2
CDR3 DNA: TGTGCCAGCAGTTACTCTAGCGGGGGGATGAATGAGCAGTTCTTC
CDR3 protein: CASSYSSGGMNEQFF

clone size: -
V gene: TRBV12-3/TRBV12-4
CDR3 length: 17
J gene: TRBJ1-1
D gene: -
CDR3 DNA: TGTGCCAGCAGCCACTGGGGAAAGCTGACAGAGAACACTGAAGCTTTCTTT
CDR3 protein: CASSHWGKLTENTEAFF

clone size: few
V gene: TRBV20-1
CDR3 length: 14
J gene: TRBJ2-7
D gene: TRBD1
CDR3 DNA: TGCAGTGCTAGAGATCGGGACAGGGTCAACGAGCAGTACTTC
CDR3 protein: CSARDRDRVNEQYF

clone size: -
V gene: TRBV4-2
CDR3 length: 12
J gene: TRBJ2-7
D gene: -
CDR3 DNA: TGTGCCAGCAGCCAAGCTAAGAACGAGCAGTACTTC
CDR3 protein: CASSQAKNEQYF

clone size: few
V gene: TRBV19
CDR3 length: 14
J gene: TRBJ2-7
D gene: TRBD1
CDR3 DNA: TGTGCCACCAGAGTTACCGGGACAGGGCACGAGCAGTACTTC
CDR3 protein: CATRVTGTGHEQYF

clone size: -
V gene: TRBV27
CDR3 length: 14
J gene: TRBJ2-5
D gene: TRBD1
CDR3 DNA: TGTGCCAGAACCCGGAACAGGGGGCAAGAGACCCAGTACTTC
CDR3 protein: CARTRNRGQETQYF

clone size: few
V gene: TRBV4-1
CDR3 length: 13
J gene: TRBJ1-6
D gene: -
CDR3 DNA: TGCGCCAGCAGCCAAGATCAGGCTTCACCCCTCCACTTT
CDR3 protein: CASSQDQASPLHF

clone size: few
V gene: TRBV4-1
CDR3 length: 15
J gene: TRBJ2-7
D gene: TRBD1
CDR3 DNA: TGCGCCAGCAGCCACCCGGGACAGGGCACATACGAGCAGTACTTC
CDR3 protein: CASSHPGQGTYEQYF

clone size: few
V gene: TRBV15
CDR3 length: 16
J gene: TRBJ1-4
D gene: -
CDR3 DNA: TGTGCCACCAGCAGAGTCCGGACAGCAACTAATGAAAAACTGTTTTTT
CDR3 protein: CATSRVRTATNEKLFF

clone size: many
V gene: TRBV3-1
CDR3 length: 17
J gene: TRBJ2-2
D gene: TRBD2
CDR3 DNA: TGTGCCAGCAGCCAAGTCGGGAGCGGGGGGAACACCGGGGAGCTGTTTTTT
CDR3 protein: CASSQVGSGGNTGELFF

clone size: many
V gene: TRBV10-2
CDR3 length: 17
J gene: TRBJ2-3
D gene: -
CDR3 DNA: TGCGCCAGCACCGCTCTTTTTGGGGGGCAACGGACAGATACGCAGTATTTT
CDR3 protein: CASTALFGGQRTDTQYF

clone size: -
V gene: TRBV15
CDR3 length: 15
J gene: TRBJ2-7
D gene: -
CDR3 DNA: TGTGCCACCAGCAGAGATCGGGGGGCGCACTACGAGCAGTACTTC
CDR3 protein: CATSRDRGAHYEQYF

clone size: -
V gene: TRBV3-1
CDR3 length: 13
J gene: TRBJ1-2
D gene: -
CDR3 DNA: TGTGCCAGCAGCCAAGAACCGGTCTATGGCTACACCTTC
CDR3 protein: CASSQEPVYGYTF

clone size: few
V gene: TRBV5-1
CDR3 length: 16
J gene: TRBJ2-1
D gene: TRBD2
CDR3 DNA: TGCGCCAGCAGCTTGCACATGACGGGGGGGGTCGATGAGCAGTTCTTC
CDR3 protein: CASSLHMTGGVDEQFF

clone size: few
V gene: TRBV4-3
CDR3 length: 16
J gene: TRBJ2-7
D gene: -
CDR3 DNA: TGCGCCAGCAGCTCTGGCATCAGGCTTACTCCCTACGAGCAGTACTTC
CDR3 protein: CASSSGIRLTPYEQYF

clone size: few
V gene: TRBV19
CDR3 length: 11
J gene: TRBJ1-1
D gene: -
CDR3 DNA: TGTGCCAGTGTCTTGGCAACTGAAGCTTTCTTT
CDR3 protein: CASVLATEAFF

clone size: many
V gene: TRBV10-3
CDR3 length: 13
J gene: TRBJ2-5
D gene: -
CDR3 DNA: TGTGCCATCGGGCGGACGGACAGCGAGACCCAGTACTTC
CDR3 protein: CAIGRTDSETQYF

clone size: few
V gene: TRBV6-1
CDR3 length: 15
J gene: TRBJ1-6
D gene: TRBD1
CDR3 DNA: TGTGCCAGCAGTGGGTGGGACAGGGGGGCATCACCCCTCCACTTT
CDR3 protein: CASSGWDRGASPLHF

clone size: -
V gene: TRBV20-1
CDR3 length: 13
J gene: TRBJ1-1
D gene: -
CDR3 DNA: TGCAGTACCGTCGGACGGATGAACACTGAAGCTTTCTTT
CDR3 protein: CSTVGRMNTEAFF

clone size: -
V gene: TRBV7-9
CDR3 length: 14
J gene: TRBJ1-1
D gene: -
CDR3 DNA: TGTGCCAGCACCCCCTGGGAGGGTATCAGTGAAGCTTTCTTT
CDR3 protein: CASTPWEGISEAFF

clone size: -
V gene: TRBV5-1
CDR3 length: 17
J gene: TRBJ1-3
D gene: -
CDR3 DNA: TGCGCCAGCAGCTTATTTCCCGTGGGCGCGATAGGAAACACCATATATTTT
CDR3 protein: CASSLFPVGAIGNTIYF

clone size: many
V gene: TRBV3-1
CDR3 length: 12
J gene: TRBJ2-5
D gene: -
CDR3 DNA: TGTGCCAGCTCCTTTCCTCAAGAGACCCAGTACTTC
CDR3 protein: CASSFPQETQYF

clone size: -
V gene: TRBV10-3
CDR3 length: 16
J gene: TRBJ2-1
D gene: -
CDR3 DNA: TGTGCCATCAGCCTCTACTCCTCCAGCTCCTACAATGAGCAGTTCTTC
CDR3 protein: CAISLYSSSSYNEQFF

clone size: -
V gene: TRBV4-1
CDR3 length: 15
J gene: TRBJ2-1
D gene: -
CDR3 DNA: TGCGCCAGCAGCCAAGATTTTGGGGGATACAATGAGCAGTTCTTC
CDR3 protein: CASSQDFGGYNEQFF